This is a list of T cell receptor beta chains from one sample in a study of shared clonotypes between healthy human individuals. The table came from immunoSEQ multiplex PCR; TCRdb's copy has only in-frame clones and leaves some out. The sample lists roughly 2.5 million clones; around 90% were seen once. Specimen: naive CD4+ T cells sorted from blood. The receptors derive from a man aged 18 to 30 in good health. Each CDR3 is given with its conserved first and last residue. A D gene is named only where the DNA matches it firmly. Size values are once, few and many counts, or a class for expanded clones, and some rows have none.

.,.,TRBV30,TRBJ2-4,11,CAWSSENIQYF,TGTGCCTGGAGTTCAGAAAACATTCAGTACTTC
.,.,TRBV28,TRBJ2-7,21,CASSSTGRKLGSAASSYEQYF,TGTGCCAGCAGTTCAACCGGTCGGAAGCTAGGATCGGCGGCAAGCTCCTACGAGCAGTACTTC
.,TRBD1,TRBV10-2,TRBJ1-4,17,CASSELRTGGDVEKLFF,TGCGCCAGCAGTGAACTACGGACAGGGGGCGACGTTGAAAAACTGTTTTTT
.,TRBD1,TRBV6-1,TRBJ1-4,15,CASSRTGWTNEKLFF,TGTGCCAGCAGTCGGACAGGGTGGACTAATGAAAAACTGTTTTTT
.,TRBD2,TRBV30,TRBJ2-1,15,CAWSVLAGGRDEQFF,TGTGCCTGGAGTGTACTCGCGGGAGGACGGGATGAGCAGTTCTTC
.,.,TRBV6-1,TRBJ1-5,14,CASSEGGGVQPQHF,TGTGCCAGCAGTGAAGGAGGGGGTGTTCAGCCCCAGCATTTT
.,.,TRBV30,TRBJ2-1,11,CAWSIYNEQFF,TGTGCCTGGAGTATATACAATGAGCAGTTCTTC
.,.,TRBV19,TRBJ1-4,16,CASSIAEGGTNEKLFF,TGTGCCAGTAGTATAGCTGAAGGTGGGACTAATGAAAAACTGTTTTTT
.,.,TRBV15,TRBJ1-2,14,CATSRAGSGGGYTF,TGTGCCACCAGCAGGGCGGGGAGTGGGGGAGGCTACACCTTC
.,TRBD2,TRBV14,TRBJ2-5,14,CASGWSGGRGTQYF,TGTGCCAGCGGATGGAGCGGGGGAAGAGGGACCCAGTACTTC
.,.,TRBV28,TRBJ2-7,16,CASSLVLGRSSYEQYF,TGTGCCAGCAGTTTAGTTTTGGGTAGGTCCTCCTACGAGCAGTACTTC
.,TRBD1,TRBV10-1,TRBJ2-2,16,CASSGTGGRGTGELFF,TGCGCCAGCTCCGGGACAGGGGGGAGAGGAACCGGGGAGCTGTTTTTT
.,.,TRBV28,TRBJ1-5,15,CASSFGLGGNQPQHF,TGTGCCAGCAGTTTTGGCCTGGGGGGCAATCAGCCCCAGCATTTT
.,TRBD1,TRBV29-1,TRBJ1-3,13,CSVETGGRNTIYF,TGCAGCGTTGAAACAGGGGGAAGAAACACCATATATTTT
once,TRBD2,TRBV2,TRBJ2-5,16,CASSSGLAGPQETQYF,TGTGCCAGCAGCTCCGGACTAGCGGGGCCACAAGAGACCCAGTACTTC
.,TRBD2,TRBV18,TRBJ2-1,16,CASSPLLAGGGNEQFF,TGTGCCAGCTCACCACTCCTAGCGGGAGGGGGCAATGAGCAGTTCTTC
.,.,TRBV6-6,TRBJ2-7,11,CASSLRDTQYF,TGTGCCAGCAGCCTCCGGGACACTCAGTACTTC
.,.,TRBV10-1,TRBJ2-3,17,CASSATVLGEGTDTQYF,TGCGCCAGCAGTGCTACCGTACTTGGGGAGGGCACAGATACGCAGTATTTT
once,.,TRBV6-1,TRBJ1-1,14,CASSDVTGRSRAFF,TGTGCCAGCAGTGATGTGACAGGACGTTCTCGGGCTTTCTTT
.,.,TRBV6-1,TRBJ1-6,13,CASSETHRSPLHF,TGTGCCAGCAGTGAAACCCATAGGTCACCCCTCCACTTT
.,TRBD2,TRBV7-2,TRBJ2-1,17,CASSPNLLAATYNEQFF,TGTGCCAGCAGCCCGAACTTACTAGCGGCTACCTACAATGAGCAGTTCTTC
.,.,TRBV4-1,TRBJ2-3,18,CASSHARSQGINTDTQYF,TGCGCCAGCAGCCATGCGAGGTCTCAGGGGATAAACACAGATACGCAGTATTTT
few,.,TRBV10-3,TRBJ2-7,14,CAANEQPNSYEQYF,TGTGCCGCAAACGAACAGCCGAACTCCTACGAGCAGTACTTC
.,TRBD2,TRBV5-6,TRBJ2-5,13,CASSFGGGETQYF,TGTGCCAGCAGCTTTGGCGGGGGAGAGACCCAGTACTTC
.,.,TRBV2,TRBJ2-1,11,CASSDSGEQFF,TGTGCCAGCAGTGATTCAGGTGAGCAGTTCTTC
.,.,TRBV19,TRBJ1-5,14,CASIRTGQRQPQHF,TGTGCCAGTATTAGGACCGGGCAACGTCAGCCCCAGCATTTT
.,.,TRBV5-1,TRBJ2-1,16,CASSYGASLSYNEQFF,TGCGCCAGCAGCTATGGAGCATCTCTCTCCTACAATGAGCAGTTCTTC
.,TRBD1,TRBV2,TRBJ1-4,16,CASSEAWRGLIEKLFF,TGTGCCAGCAGTGAAGCTTGGAGGGGGCTTATAGAAAAACTGTTTTTT
.,.,TRBV5-1,TRBJ1-1,15,CASSLVQGIRTEAFF,TGCGCCAGCAGCTTGGTTCAGGGAATCAGGACTGAAGCTTTCTTT
.,TRBD2,TRBV27,TRBJ2-7,15,CASSLKAGGPYEQYF,TGTGCCAGCAGTTTAAAAGCGGGGGGGCCTTACGAGCAGTACTTC
.,.,TRBV9,TRBJ1-1,12,CASSVERGRAFF,TGTGCCAGCAGCGTAGAAAGGGGAAGGGCTTTCTTT
.,TRBD2,TRBV30,TRBJ2-5,11,CAWTSGETQYF,TGTGCCTGGACTAGCGGCGAGACCCAGTACTTC
.,.,TRBV7-2,TRBJ1-5,15,CASSLGDRNNQPQHF,TGTGCCAGCAGCTTGGGAGACAGGAACAATCAGCCCCAGCATTTT
once,TRBD2,TRBV6-4,TRBJ2-7,17,CASRSGTSGPRGLGQYF,TGTGCCAGCAGATCCGGGACTAGCGGGCCGAGGGGCTTGGGGCAGTACTTC
.,TRBD1,TRBV28,TRBJ1-5,14,CAISTGNGNQPQHF,TGTGCCATATCGACAGGGAACGGCAATCAGCCCCAGCATTTT
.,.,TRBV30,TRBJ1-5,13,CAWSMTWDQPQHF,TGTGCCTGGTCTATGACATGGGATCAGCCCCAGCATTTT
.,.,TRBV29-1,TRBJ2-3,12,CSVSDGTDTQYF,TGCAGCGTTTCAGACGGAACAGATACGCAGTATTTT
.,.,TRBV7-9,TRBJ2-7,13,CASSLVGGREQYF,TGTGCCAGCAGCTTAGTGGGCGGTAGGGAGCAGTACTTC
.,TRBD1,TRBV18,TRBJ1-2,13,CASSPRTGDGYTF,TGTGCCAGCTCACCACGGACAGGGGATGGCTACACCTTC
.,TRBD2,TRBV6-5,TRBJ2-1,15,CASSRGGETWNEQFF,TGTGCCAGCAGCCGCGGGGGGGAAACTTGGAATGAGCAGTTCTTC
.,TRBD1,TRBV6-6,TRBJ2-7,14,CASRHGTGLYEQYF,TGTGCCAGCAGACACGGGACAGGTTTATACGAGCAGTACTTC
.,.,TRBV6-1,TRBJ2-2,13,CASPYPNTGELFF,TGTGCCAGCCCTTACCCGAACACCGGGGAGCTGTTTTTT
.,TRBD2,TRBV29-1,TRBJ2-2,15,CSAGTSGSLTGELFF,TGCAGCGCAGGGACTAGCGGGAGTCTCACCGGGGAGCTGTTTTTT
.,.,TRBV9,TRBJ2-6,17,CASSPRLDASGANVLTF,TGTGCCAGCAGCCCCCGACTTGACGCTTCTGGGGCCAACGTCCTGACTTTC
.,.,TRBV7-2,TRBJ1-6,14,CASSLALPRSPLHF,TGTGCCAGCAGCTTGGCCCTCCCGCGCTCACCCCTCCACTTT
.,.,TRBV2,TRBJ1-6,15,CASSEAGQGTSPLHF,TGTGCCAGCAGTGAAGCAGGGCAGGGGACTTCACCCCTCCACTTT
.,.,TRBV10-3,TRBJ2-5,13,CAITRGAQETQYF,TGTGCCATCACCCGGGGGGCCCAAGAGACCCAGTACTTC
.,TRBD2,TRBV4-1,TRBJ2-1,16,CASSQGLAGGPAEQFF,TGCGCCAGCAGCCAAGGACTAGCGGGAGGGCCGGCTGAGCAGTTCTTC
.,.,TRBV18,TRBJ2-3,12,CASSSFTDTQYF,TGTGCCAGCTCATCGTTCACAGATACGCAGTATTTT
.,TRBD1,TRBV27,TRBJ1-4,14,CASSSSGQVGKLFF,TGTGCCAGCAGTTCATCCGGACAGGTGGGGAAACTGTTTTTT
.,TRBD1,TRBV6-5,TRBJ1-2,14,CASRGQGQYYGYTF,TGTGCCAGCAGGGGACAGGGCCAGTACTATGGCTACACCTTC
.,.,TRBV18,TRBJ2-3,15,CASSPLTMGTDTQYF,TGTGCCAGCTCACCCCTAACGATGGGCACAGATACGCAGTATTTT
.,.,TRBV7-2,TRBJ2-7,16,CASSLASAESRREQYF,TGTGCCAGCAGCTTAGCGTCGGCGGAGTCCCGGCGCGAGCAGTACTTC
.,.,TRBV10-1,TRBJ2-5,16,CASSESSRGGGETQYF,TGCGCCAGCAGTGAGTCCAGTAGGGGAGGGGGAGAGACCCAGTACTTC
.,TRBD1,TRBV5-4,TRBJ2-2,15,CASSLDRGQTGELFF,TGTGCCAGCAGCCTCGACAGGGGGCAAACCGGGGAGCTGTTTTTT
.,.,TRBV15,TRBJ1-6,18,CATSTATRPWRPYSPLHF,TGTGCCACCAGCACAGCCACCCGTCCCTGGAGGCCATATTCACCCCTCCACTTT
.,.,TRBV7-8,TRBJ2-7,14,CAPRSPCSTYEQYF,TGTGCCCCACGATCCCCCTGCTCCACCTACGAGCAGTACTTC